Listed here are 5 T cell receptor beta chains from one sample, sequenced in a study of T cells in Graves' hyperthyroidism and ophthalmopathy. TCR beta CDR3 sequences were amplified from RNA transcripts. Primed by the HTBI set, a first-round RT-PCR was run on the TCR CDR3. TCRdb fed the multiplex PCR reads into MiXCR, producing one record per CDR3 protein. The sample lists about 640,000 distinct CDR3 sequences, around 21% occurring once. Sequenced input: blood. These receptors all come from a young man with Graves' ophthalmopathy.

V is TRBV20-1 and J is TRBJ1-1; D is uncertain. Germline CDR1 reads DFQATT; CDR2 reads SNEGSKA (reference sequence). This CDR3 spans 14 amino acids. Trimming stripped 4 bases from V and 0 bases from J, with 12 bases between. CDR3: CSAMDARVNTEAFF. In DNA form, the CDR3 reads TGCAGTGCTATGGATGCCAGAGTGAACACTGAAGCTTTCTTT.

This clonotype was counted between two and nine times. This chain connects TRBV5-4 to TRBJ2-2; 12 positions agree with TRBD2. This CDR3 is built from 17 residues. The V and J ends lost 3 bases and 5 bases, in that order; junction bases with no gene match: 8. The germline V gene has CDR1 SGHNT and CDR2 YYREEE (reference sequence). CDR3 residues: CASSSSSGTSGTGELFF. The DNA of the CDR3 is TGTGCCAGCAGCTCATCCTCCGGGACTAGCGGGACCGGGGAGCTGTTTTTT.

The chain couples TRBV28 to TRBJ2-1; TRBD1 matches at 8 bases. Trimming cost V 10 bases and J 3 bases; bases outside gene matches: 8. Germline-derived CDR1 and CDR2 are MDHEN and SYDVKM. The CDR3 contains 14 residues. CDR3 nucleotide sequence: TGTGCCACCTACCGACAGGGGCGCTACAATGAGCAGTTCTTC. It is translated as CATYRQGRYNEQFF.

This clonotype was counted only a few times. V and J are TRBV15 and TRBJ2-7; D gene uncertain. This CDR3 spans 15 amino acids. Looked up from germline, CDR1 is LNHNV and CDR2 is YYDKDF (reference sequence). V dropped 2 bases and J dropped 0 bases, with 11 bases sitting between them. The CDR3 protein is CATSRSKQSSYEQYF. In nucleotides, the CDR3 is TGTGCCACCAGCAGATCGAAACAGTCCTCCTACGAGCAGTACTTC.

The chain is built from TRBV5-1 and TRBJ2-3; D gene ambiguous. The germline V gene encodes CDR1 SGHRS and CDR2 YFSETQ. Trimming took off 4 bases at V and 3 bases at J, with 15 bases between the two ends. This CDR3 contains 15 residues. The DNA for the CDR3 is TGCGCCAGCAGCCCCTCTACTCCCCTAACAGATACGCAGTATTTT. This codes for CASSPSTPLTDTQYF.